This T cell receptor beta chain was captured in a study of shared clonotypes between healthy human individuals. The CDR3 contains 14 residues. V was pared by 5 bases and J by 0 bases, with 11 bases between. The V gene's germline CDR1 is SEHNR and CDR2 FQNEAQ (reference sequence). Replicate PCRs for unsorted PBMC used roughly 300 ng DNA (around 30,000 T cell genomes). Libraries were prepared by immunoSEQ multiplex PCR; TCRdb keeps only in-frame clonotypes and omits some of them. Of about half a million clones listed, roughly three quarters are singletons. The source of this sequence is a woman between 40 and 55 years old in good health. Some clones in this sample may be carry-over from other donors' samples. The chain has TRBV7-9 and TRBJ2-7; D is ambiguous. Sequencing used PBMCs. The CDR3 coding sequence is TGTGCCAGCAGCCCATCTTCCCGCTCCTACGAGCAGTACTTC. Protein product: CASSPSSRSYEQYF. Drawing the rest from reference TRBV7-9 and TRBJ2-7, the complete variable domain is DTGVSQNPRHKITKRGQNVTFRCDPISEHNRLYWYRQTLGQGPEFLTYFQNEAQLEKSRLLSDRFSAERPKGSFSTLEIQRTEQGDSAMYLCASSPSSRSYEQYFGPGTRLTVT.